The next 2 T cell receptor beta chains were all read from a single sample in a study of response to subunit inactivated influenza vaccine. TCRdb used MiXCR to reprocess the RT-PCR reads, holding one entry per CDR3 protein. Among 650,000 or so distinct CDR3 sequences listed, 12% to 15% were seen once. Sequences were derived from PBMCs from blood, sampled 14 to 15 days before vaccination. These receptors were collected from a man aged 50 to 60 who received an inactivated influenza vaccine.

In this sample, this clonotype turned up a few times. The chain has TRBV6-5 and TRBJ2-3; 7 nucleotides align to TRBD2. CDR1 is MNHEY, CDR2 SVGAGI, per germline. The V segment lost 2 bases and the J segment 1 base; nucleotides outside the gene matches: 9. The CDR3 length is 17 residues. The CDR3 nucleotides read TGTGCCAGCAGTTACGAACTGCCAGGGAGGGGCACAGATACGCAGTATTTT. This sequence encodes CASSYELPGRGTDTQYF.

This clonotype was counted between two and nine times. This rearrangement joins TRBV5-5 to TRBJ1-1, with 7 bases that match TRBD1. This CDR3 is built from 15 residues. V lost 4 bases, J lost 1 base, and 7 bases stayed unmatched. From germline, CDR1 is SGHKS and CDR2 YYEKEE (reference sequence). CDR3 sequence: CASSAGGTANTEAFF. In DNA, the CDR3 is TGTGCCAGCAGCGCTGGCGGGACAGCGAACACTGAAGCTTTCTTT.